This entry lists 22 T cell receptor beta chains sequenced from one sample in a study of Ad26.COV2.S vaccination and SARS-CoV-2 variants. Specified treatment: around 19 received Ad26.COV2.S at low or high dose, single or two shots; several received placebo; per-sample allocation not given. Sampling occurred on day 63 after the first vaccine or placebo injection. TCRdb's copy holds only in-frame clones and misses some; the assay was immunoSEQ multiplex PCR. This sample has about 350,000 clones, with about 86% found just once. This material consisted of peripheral blood, taken in a trial of Ad26.COV2.S vaccine versus placebo. These receptors all stem from a person aged 18 to 65 who received the Ad26.COV2.S COVID-19 vaccine or a placebo.

This chain connects TRBV6-5 to TRBJ1-1, with a weak D call TRBD1 (6 bases). V was pared by 7 bases and J by 8 bases, with 20 bases between. The CDR3 runs 14 residues. Germline CDR1 is MNHEY and CDR2 is SVGAGI. This CDR3 reads CASTRGGSLEEAFF. CDR3 nucleotides: TGTGCCAGCACCCGAGGGGGGTCCCTTGAAGAAGCTTTCTTT.

This chain links TRBV4-1 with TRBJ1-1; possibly TRBD1 for D (5 bases). The V end was cut by 4 bases, the J end by 2 bases, with 20 bases between. The CDR3 totals 17 residues. Germline CDR1 MGHRA, CDR2 YSYEKL. The CDR3 nucleotides read TGCGCCAGCAGCCCGAGTGGGACCACCATACTAAACACTGAAGCTTTCTTT. Protein: CASSPSGTTILNTEAFF.

The chain employs TRBV18 and TRBJ2-4; perhaps D is TRBD1 or TRBD2 (5 bases each). The ends were cut back, 3 bases at V and 8 bases at J, with 11 bases in the middle. Germline V gives CDR1 KGHSH, CDR2 LQKENI. The CDR3 consists of 13 residues. The CDR3 DNA sequence: TGTGCCAGCTCACCGGGGACCGAGCACATTCAGTACTTC. It encodes CASSPGTEHIQYF.

The chain links TRBV27 to TRBJ2-1; D possibly corresponds to TRBD2 (6 bases). The CDR3 sequence is 15 residues long. The V gene lost 5 bases and the J gene lost 3 bases, with 14 bases spanning the gap. Germline CDR1 reads MNHEY; CDR2 reads SMNVEV (reference sequence). CDR3 DNA sequence: TGTGCCAGCAGTCTCCCACCGGGAGACTACAATGAGCAGTTCTTC. It codes for CASSLPPGDYNEQFF.

The chain uses TRBV5-1 and TRBJ1-1, with TRBD1 matching 10 bases. The CDR3 is 19 amino acids. CDR1 and CDR2 (germline): SGHRS, YFSETQ. Trimming removed 6 bases from V and 0 bases from J; junction bases left unmatched: 17. The CDR3 reads CASKKNRGQGMILNTEAFF. The CDR3 nucleotides are TGCGCCAGCAAAAAAAACCGGGGACAGGGGATGATACTGAACACTGAAGCTTTCTTT.

CDR3 DNA sequence: TGTGCCAGCAGCGCCCCTGGGGGATCGAACTATGGCGAGCAGTACTTC. It is translated as CASSAPGGSNYGEQYF. The rearrangement links TRBV7-9 to TRBJ2-7; possibly TRBD1 or TRBD2 for D (5 bases each). V was pared by 5 bases and J by 6 bases, with 23 bases between. The germline V gene encodes CDR1 SEHNR and CDR2 FQNEAQ (reference sequence). The CDR3 length is 16 residues.

This clone was picked up a small number of times. The chain combines TRBV7-2 with TRBJ2-2; D ambiguous. Trimming left V 6 bases short and J 7 bases short, with 12 bases between. Germline-derived CDR1 and CDR2 are SGHTA and FQGNSA. This CDR3 has 13 residues. The chain's CDR3 is CASRRHPFGELFF. The CDR3 coding sequence is TGTGCCAGCAGGCGTCATCCTTTCGGGGAGCTGTTTTTT.

Points on this clone: One junction end does not reproduce the germline sequence, and a read error may be involved. V and J are TRBV5-1 and TRBJ2-5; TRBD1 agrees at 10 bases. CDR3 length: 15 amino acids. Germline V gene lookup returns CDR1 SGHRS and CDR2 YFSETQ. CDR3 in amino acids: CASSPAGTGEDTQYF. The CDR3, as DNA: TGCGCCAGCAGCCCGGCCGGGACAGGGGAAGACACCCAGTACTTC.

The rearrangement joins TRBV21-1 to TRBJ2-4; TRBD2 is taken as the D call from the table, unchecked against the DNA. TRBV21-1 is recorded as a pseudogene. The CDR3 is made up of 15 amino acids. In DNA form, the CDR3 reads TGTGCCAGCAGCAAGAGGTCGCTAGCCAAAAACATTCAGTACTTC. This encodes CASSKRSLAKNIQYF.

This clone was picked up one time. The rearrangement joins TRBV6-4 to TRBJ2-2; TRBD1 agrees at 7 bases. The trim removed 7 bases at V and 0 bases at J, leaving 14 bases unmatched. The CDR3 extends over 18 amino acids. Germline assignment: CDR1 MRHNA and CDR2 SNTAGT. CDR3 sequence reads: CASMPTGTVDPNTGELFF. In DNA, the CDR3 is TGTGCCAGCATGCCTACCGGGACAGTCGATCCGAACACCGGGGAGCTGTTTTTT.

The chain joins TRBV15 to TRBJ2-7; 9 bases are shared with TRBD2. The CDR3 loop spans 15 amino acids. V was pared by 1 base and J by 2 bases, with 3 bases of the junction left unmatched. Germline V gene data show CDR1 as LNHNV and CDR2 as YYDKDF (reference sequence). The CDR3 DNA sequence: TGTGCCACCAGCAGAGTACCTAGCGGGGCCTACGAGCAGTACTTC. Amino acids: CATSRVPSGAYEQYF.

This rearrangement joins TRBV6-5 to TRBJ1-1; D call uncertain. Trimming removed 7 bases from V and 0 bases from J, with 9 bases in between. The CDR3 runs 13 residues. Germline lookup yields CDR1 MNHEY and CDR2 SVGAGI. DNA of the CDR3: TGTGCCAGCATAGAGGGCATGAACACTGAAGCTTTCTTT. The encoded protein is CASIEGMNTEAFF.

This rearrangement joins TRBV5-1 to TRBJ2-2; D may be TRBD1 (6 bases). Germline assignment: CDR1 SGHRS and CDR2 YFSETQ. The CDR3 sequence is 15 residues long. Between the trimmed V and J ends, which lost 4 bases and 0 bases, there was a span of 10 bases. The CDR3 DNA follows: TGCGCCAGCAGCCTCGGGACATCGAACACCGGGGAGCTGTTTTTT. This sequence encodes CASSLGTSNTGELFF.

The chain uses TRBV24-1 and TRBJ1-5, with a tentative D call TRBD1 (5 bases). Germline V gene lookup returns CDR1 KGHDR and CDR2 SFDVKD. V was clipped by 4 bases and J by 7 bases, with 13 bases between them. The CDR3 runs to 14 residues. CDR3 sequence reads: CATSDATQGQPQHF. The CDR3 DNA is TGTGCCACCAGTGACGCTACCCAGGGACAGCCCCAGCATTTT.

This chain connects TRBV5-1 to TRBJ2-5; D perhaps matches TRBD1 (5 bases). CDR3 length: 15 residues. Germline V gives CDR1 SGHRS, CDR2 YFSETQ. Deletions cut 1 base from V and 4 bases from J, with 14 bases between. The CDR3 coding sequence is TGCGCCAGCAGCTTGTCGACAGCAAAGGCAGAGACCCAGTACTTC. This gives the protein CASSLSTAKAETQYF. Full variable domain (outside the CDR3, taken from reference TRBV5-1 and TRBJ2-5): KAGVTQTPRYLIKTRGQQVTLSCSPISGHRSVSWYQQTPGQGLQFLFEYFSETQRNKGNFPGRFSGRQFSNSRSEMNVSTLELGDSALYLCASSLSTAKAETQYFGPGTRLLVL.

The J gene is TRBJ1-1, the V gene TRBV25-1; D is possibly TRBD1 (6 bases). This CDR3 spans 15 amino acids. CDR1 and CDR2 (germline): MGHDK, SYGVNS. The V gene lost 3 bases and the J gene lost 0 bases, with 11 bases spanning the gap. DNA of the CDR3: TGTGCCAGCAGTGACGCAGGGGACATGAACACTGAAGCTTTCTTT. Translation: CASSDAGDMNTEAFF.

This chain connects TRBV30 to TRBJ2-7, with 8 bases lining up with TRBD1. The CDR3 has 14 residues. V trimming: 3 bases; J trimming: 4 bases; junction bases outside the gene matches: 8. CDR1 is GTSNPN, CDR2 SVGIG, per germline (reference sequence). The CDR3 is CAWSPGTGSYEQYF. In DNA form, the CDR3 reads TGTGCCTGGAGCCCCGGGACAGGCTCATACGAGCAGTACTTC.

The chain couples TRBV7-8 to TRBJ1-4; 8 bases align to TRBD1. Unmatched junction bases numbered 9, after V lost 4 bases and J lost 8 bases. Germline V gene lookup returns CDR1 SGHVS and CDR2 FQNEAQ. The CDR3 totals 15 residues. DNA for the CDR3: TGTGCCAGCAGCTCCCCCAGGGGGCTCGGGGAAAAACTGTTTTTT. Protein: CASSSPRGLGEKLFF.

V is TRBV6-5 and J is TRBJ2-7; 9 nucleotides align to TRBD1. The CDR3 runs to 16 residues. The germline V gene encodes CDR1 MNHEY and CDR2 SVGAGI. The junction had 8 bases not matched to a gene; V was cut back by 2 bases and J by 3 bases. CDR3 sequence reads: CASSYLGTGIRYEQYF. CDR3 DNA sequence: TGTGCCAGCAGTTACCTCGGGACAGGGATACGCTACGAGCAGTACTTC.

This clone appeared a few times. The rearrangement joins TRBV18 to TRBJ2-6, with D unclear. The CDR3 runs to 14 residues. Germline CDR1 is KGHSH and CDR2 is LQKENI. V lost 2 bases and J 4 bases, leaving 6 bases between the germline ends. The CDR3 is CASSPFGGANVLTF. The CDR3 DNA is TGTGCCAGCTCACCATTTGGGGGGGCCAACGTCCTGACTTTC.

This rearrangement joins TRBV6-5 to TRBJ1-3; the D is unclear. The CDR3 has 15 residues. Trimming removed 5 bases at V and 0 bases at J, with 11 bases between. From germline, CDR1 is MNHEY and CDR2 SVGAGI. The CDR3 loop reads CASSPLRGSGNTIYF. The CDR3 DNA reads as TGTGCCAGCAGTCCCCTGCGCGGCTCTGGAAACACCATATATTTT.

The chain carries TRBV4-1 and TRBJ2-1, with 10 nucleotides matching TRBD2. V lost 0 bases, J lost 4 bases, and 6 bases stayed unmatched. CDR1 is MGHRA, CDR2 YSYEKL, per germline. CDR3 length: 17 residues. CDR3: CASSQDRALAGYNEQFF. In DNA form, the CDR3 reads TGCGCCAGCAGCCAAGACCGGGCACTAGCGGGGTACAATGAGCAGTTCTTC.